This TCR beta chain appears in the sequencing data of a study of cytomegalovirus exposure and HLA in healthy donors. Notes on the study in general: According to a later analysis, most TCR beta chains associated with CMV appeared HLA-restricted. In vitro work confirmed that a few CMV-associated chains recognize CMV antigens.

These donors, healthy bone marrow donors, were studied. PCR amplification relied on 60 Vbeta primers (plus 13 Jbeta primers). Here immunoSEQ multiplex PCR was the method, and the copy in TCRdb shows in-frame clones only, minus some. The profile shows roughly 180,000 clones, 9.5% of them singletons. For this clone: What it binds is unknown.

Germline assignment: CDR1 SGHRS and CDR2 YFSETQ. CDR3 size: 15 residues. The trim removed 9 bases at V and 10 bases at J, leaving 13 bases unmatched. The sequenced sample was PBMCs. This receptor was identified in a woman in her twenties or thirties in good health and CMV-seropositive. The rearrangement links TRBV5-1 to TRBJ2-1; 13 bases fit TRBD2. The CDR3 DNA reads as TGCGCCACCTATCCCGGGACTAGCGGGGATGGGGAGCAGTTCTTC. It specifies CATYPGTSGDGEQFF.